Here is one TCR beta chain with its context. V trimming: 5 bases; J trimming: 8 bases; junction bases outside the gene matches: 12. CDR3 length equals 15 residues. Germline-derived CDR1 and CDR2 are MNHEY and SVGAGI. Per the authors' pipeline: It was from reference gene primer amplification that nucleated cell counts were estimated. Libraries were prepared by immunoSEQ multiplex PCR; TCRdb keeps only in-frame clonotypes and omits some of them. The DNA was the basis for D and trimming; V, J and clone size are from that table. The sample includes more than 85,000 clones, 70% to 90% of them seen just once. These data come from a study of blood T cell repertoires in COVID-19. As for the study in general: T cells, B-cell-depleted T cells, or PBMCs supplied cDNA or gDNA.

The sequenced sample was peripheral blood. This receptor was identified in a man aged 50-59 years with active COVID-19. The rearrangement uses TRBV6-5 and TRBJ1-2, with 9 bases aligning to TRBD1. The CDR3 DNA reads as TGTGCCAGCAGTCATTTCTACAGGGGGCGACTAGGCTACACCTTC. Amino acids: CASSHFYRGRLGYTF.